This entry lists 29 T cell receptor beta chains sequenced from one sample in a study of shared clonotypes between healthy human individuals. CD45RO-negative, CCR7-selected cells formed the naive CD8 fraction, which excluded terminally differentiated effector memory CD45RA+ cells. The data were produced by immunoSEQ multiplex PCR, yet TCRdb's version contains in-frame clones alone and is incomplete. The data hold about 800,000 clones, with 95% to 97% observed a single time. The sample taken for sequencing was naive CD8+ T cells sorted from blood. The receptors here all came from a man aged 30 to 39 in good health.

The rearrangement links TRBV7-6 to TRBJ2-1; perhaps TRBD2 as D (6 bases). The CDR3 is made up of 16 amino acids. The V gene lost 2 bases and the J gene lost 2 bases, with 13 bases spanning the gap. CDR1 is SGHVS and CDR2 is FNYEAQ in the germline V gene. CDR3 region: CASSLTGVATYNEQFF. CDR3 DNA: TGTGCCAGCAGCTTAACGGGAGTCGCCACCTACAATGAGCAGTTCTTC.

The CDR3 region is CASSGTFGQYYTGELFF. CDR3 nucleotides: TGTGCCAGCAGCGGTACGTTCGGGCAGTACTACACCGGGGAGCTGTTTTTT. The V call is TRBV7-9, the J call TRBJ2-2, with D hard to call. This CDR3 region has 17 residues. V was pared by 5 bases and J by 3 bases, with 19 bases between. Looked up from germline, CDR1 is SEHNR and CDR2 is FQNEAQ (reference sequence).

The DNA for the CDR3 is TGTGCCAGCAGCCAAGTCCCAAGCGGGAGTAGCGAGCAGTACTTC. Amino acid sequence: CASSQVPSGSSEQYF. The V and J genes are TRBV14 and TRBJ2-7; 8 bases fit TRBD2. Looked up from germline, CDR1 is SGHDN and CDR2 is FVKESK. The CDR3 has 15 amino acids. Germline trimming cut 1 base from V and 6 bases from J; bases unmatched to any gene: 8. The full variable domain, its missing parts supplied by reference TRBV14 and TRBJ2-7, is EAGVTQFPSHSVIEKGQTVTLRCDPISGHDNLYWYRRVMGKEIKFLLHFVKESKQDESGMPNNRFLAERTGGTYSTLKVQPAELEDSGVYFCASSQVPSGSSEQYFGPGTRLTVT.

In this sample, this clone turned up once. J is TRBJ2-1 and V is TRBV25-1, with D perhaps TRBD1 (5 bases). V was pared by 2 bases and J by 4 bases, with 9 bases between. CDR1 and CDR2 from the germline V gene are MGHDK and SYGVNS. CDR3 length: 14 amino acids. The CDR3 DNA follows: TGTGCCAGCAGTGAAGGGGCAGAATACAATGAGCAGTTCTTC. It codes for CASSEGAEYNEQFF.

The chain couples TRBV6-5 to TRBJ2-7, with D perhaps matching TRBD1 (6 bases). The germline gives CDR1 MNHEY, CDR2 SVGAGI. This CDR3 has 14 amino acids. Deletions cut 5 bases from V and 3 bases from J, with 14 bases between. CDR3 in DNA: TGTGCCAGCAGTCCTGTCCCGGACAGCTACGAGCAGTACTTC. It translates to CASSPVPDSYEQYF.

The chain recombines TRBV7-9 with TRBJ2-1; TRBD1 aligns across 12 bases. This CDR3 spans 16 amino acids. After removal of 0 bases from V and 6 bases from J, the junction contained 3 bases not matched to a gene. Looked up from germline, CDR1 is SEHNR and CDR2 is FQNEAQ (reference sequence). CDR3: CASSLAGTGGLNEQFF. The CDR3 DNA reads TGTGCCAGCAGCTTAGCCGGGACAGGGGGCCTCAATGAGCAGTTCTTC.

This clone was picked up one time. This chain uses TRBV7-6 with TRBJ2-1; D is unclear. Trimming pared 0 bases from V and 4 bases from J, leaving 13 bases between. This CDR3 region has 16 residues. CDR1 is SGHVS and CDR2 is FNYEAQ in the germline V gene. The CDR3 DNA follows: TGTGCCAGCAGCTTAGCGGTGGGCCCTTATTACAATGAGCAGTTCTTC. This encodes CASSLAVGPYYNEQFF.

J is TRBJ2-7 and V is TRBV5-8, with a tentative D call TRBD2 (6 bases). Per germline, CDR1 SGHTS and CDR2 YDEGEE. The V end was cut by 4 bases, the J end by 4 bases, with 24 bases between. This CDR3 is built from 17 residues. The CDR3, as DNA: TGTGCCAGCAGCCCCTCCGGTCTACTAGCCGAGAGATACGAGCAGTACTTC. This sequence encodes CASSPSGLLAERYEQYF.

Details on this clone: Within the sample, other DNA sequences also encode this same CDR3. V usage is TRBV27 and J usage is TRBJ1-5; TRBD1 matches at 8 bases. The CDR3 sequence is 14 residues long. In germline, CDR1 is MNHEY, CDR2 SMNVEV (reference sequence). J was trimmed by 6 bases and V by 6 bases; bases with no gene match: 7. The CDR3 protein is CASSPTGVGQPQHF. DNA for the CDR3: TGTGCCAGCAGCCCGACAGGGGTTGGTCAGCCCCAGCATTTT.

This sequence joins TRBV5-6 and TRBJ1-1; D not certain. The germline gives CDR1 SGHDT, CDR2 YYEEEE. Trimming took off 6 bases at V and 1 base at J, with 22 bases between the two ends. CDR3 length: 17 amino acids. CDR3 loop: CASTPMIVRSANTEAFF. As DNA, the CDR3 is TGTGCCAGCACCCCTATGATTGTACGTTCTGCGAACACTGAAGCTTTCTTT.

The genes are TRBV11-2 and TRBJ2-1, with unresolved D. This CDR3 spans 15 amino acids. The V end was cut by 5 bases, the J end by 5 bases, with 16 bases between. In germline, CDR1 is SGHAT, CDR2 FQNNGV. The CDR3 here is CASSPQPDSDNEQFF. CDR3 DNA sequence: TGTGCCAGCAGCCCACAACCCGACTCAGACAATGAGCAGTTCTTC.

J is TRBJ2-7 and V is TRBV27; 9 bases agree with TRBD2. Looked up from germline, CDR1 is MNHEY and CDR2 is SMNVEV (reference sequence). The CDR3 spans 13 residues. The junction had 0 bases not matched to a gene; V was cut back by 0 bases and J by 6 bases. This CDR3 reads CASSLSGLAEQYF. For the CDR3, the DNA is TGTGCCAGCAGTTTATCGGGACTAGCCGAGCAGTACTTC.

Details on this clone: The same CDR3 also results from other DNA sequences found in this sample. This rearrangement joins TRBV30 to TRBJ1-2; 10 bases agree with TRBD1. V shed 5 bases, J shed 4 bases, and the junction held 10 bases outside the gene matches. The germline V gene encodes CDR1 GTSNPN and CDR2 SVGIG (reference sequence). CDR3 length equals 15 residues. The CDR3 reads CAWPRGGQGSYGYTF. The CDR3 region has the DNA TGTGCCTGGCCTCGGGGGGGACAGGGGAGCTATGGCTACACCTTC.

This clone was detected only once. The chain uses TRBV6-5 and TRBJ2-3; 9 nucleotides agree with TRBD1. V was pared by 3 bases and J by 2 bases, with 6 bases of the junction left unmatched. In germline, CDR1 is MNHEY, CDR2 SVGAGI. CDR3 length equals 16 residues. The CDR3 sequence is CASSYRDRVPTDTQYF. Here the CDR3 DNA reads TGTGCCAGCAGTTATAGGGACAGGGTCCCCACAGATACGCAGTATTTT.

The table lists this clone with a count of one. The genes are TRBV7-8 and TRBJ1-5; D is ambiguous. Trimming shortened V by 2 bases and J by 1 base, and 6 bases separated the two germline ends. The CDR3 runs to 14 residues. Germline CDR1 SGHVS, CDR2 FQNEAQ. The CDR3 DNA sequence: TGTGCCAGCAGCTTACAAGGAAGCAATCAGCCCCAGCATTTT. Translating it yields CASSLQGSNQPQHF. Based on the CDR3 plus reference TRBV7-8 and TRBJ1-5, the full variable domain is GAGVSQSPRYKVAKRGQDVALRCDPISGHVSLFWYQQALGQGPEFLTYFQNEAQLDKSGLPSDRFFAERPEGSVSTLKIQRTQQEDSAVYLCASSLQGSNQPQHFGDGTRLSIL.

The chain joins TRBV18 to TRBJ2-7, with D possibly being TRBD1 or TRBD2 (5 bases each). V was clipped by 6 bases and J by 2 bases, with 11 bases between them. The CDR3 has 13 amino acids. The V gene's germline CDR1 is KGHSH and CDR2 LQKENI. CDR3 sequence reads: CASSGTVTYEQYF. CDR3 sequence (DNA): TGTGCCAGCTCCGGGACCGTAACCTACGAGCAGTACTTC. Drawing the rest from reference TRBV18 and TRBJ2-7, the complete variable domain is NAGVMQNPRHLVRRRGQEARLRCSPMKGHSHVYWYRQLPEEGLKFMVYLQKENIIDESGMPKERFSAEFPKEGPSILRIQQVVRGDSAAYFCASSGTVTYEQYFGPGTRLTVT.

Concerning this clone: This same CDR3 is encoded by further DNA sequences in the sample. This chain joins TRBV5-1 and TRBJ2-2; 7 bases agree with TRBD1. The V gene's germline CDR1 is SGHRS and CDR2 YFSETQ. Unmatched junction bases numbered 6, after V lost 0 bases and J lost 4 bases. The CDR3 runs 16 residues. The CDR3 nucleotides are TGCGCCAGCAGCTTGGGTGACAGGGAGTCCACCGGGGAGCTGTTTTTT. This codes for CASSLGDRESTGELFF.

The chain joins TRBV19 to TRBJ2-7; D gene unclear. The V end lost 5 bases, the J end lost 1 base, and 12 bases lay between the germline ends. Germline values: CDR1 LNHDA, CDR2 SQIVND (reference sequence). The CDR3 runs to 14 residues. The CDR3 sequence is CASSPSHGSYEQYF. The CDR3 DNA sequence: TGTGCCAGTAGTCCCTCGCATGGTTCCTACGAGCAGTACTTC.

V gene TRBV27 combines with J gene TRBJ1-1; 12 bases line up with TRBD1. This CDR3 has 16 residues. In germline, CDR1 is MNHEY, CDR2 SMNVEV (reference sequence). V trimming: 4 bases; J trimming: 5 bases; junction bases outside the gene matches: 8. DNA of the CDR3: TGTGCCAGCAGTTCCGGGACAGGGGGCGCGGATACTGAAGCTTTCTTT. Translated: CASSSGTGGADTEAFF.

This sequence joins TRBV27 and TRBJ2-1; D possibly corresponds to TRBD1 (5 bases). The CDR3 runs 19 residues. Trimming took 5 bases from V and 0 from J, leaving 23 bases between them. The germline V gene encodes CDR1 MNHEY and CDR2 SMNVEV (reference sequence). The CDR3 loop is CASSPIGIQGHSSYNEQFF. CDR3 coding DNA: TGTGCCAGCAGTCCTATAGGAATCCAGGGTCACAGCTCCTACAATGAGCAGTTCTTC.

DNA for the CDR3: TGTGCCAGCAGTTCCATTGTCGGCTTAGCGGTTATGAATGAGCAGTTCTTC. This codes for CASSSIVGLAVMNEQFF. The rearrangement joins TRBV7-6 to TRBJ2-1; D is perhaps TRBD2 (6 bases). The germline CDR1 and CDR2 sequences are SGHVS and FNYEAQ. Trimming removed 6 bases at V and 7 bases at J, with 25 bases between. The CDR3 runs to 17 residues.

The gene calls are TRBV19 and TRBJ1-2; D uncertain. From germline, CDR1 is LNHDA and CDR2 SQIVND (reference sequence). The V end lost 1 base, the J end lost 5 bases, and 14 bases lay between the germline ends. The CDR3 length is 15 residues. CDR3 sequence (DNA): TGTGCCAGTAGTATAGGATGGCCTCCCCATTATGGCTACACCTTC. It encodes CASSIGWPPHYGYTF.

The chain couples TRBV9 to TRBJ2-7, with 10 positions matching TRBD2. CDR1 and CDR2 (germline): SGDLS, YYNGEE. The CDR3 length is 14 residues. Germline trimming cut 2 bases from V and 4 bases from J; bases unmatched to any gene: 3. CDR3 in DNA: TGTGCCAGCAGCGTCACTAGCGGGATGTACGAGCAGTACTTC. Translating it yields CASSVTSGMYEQYF.

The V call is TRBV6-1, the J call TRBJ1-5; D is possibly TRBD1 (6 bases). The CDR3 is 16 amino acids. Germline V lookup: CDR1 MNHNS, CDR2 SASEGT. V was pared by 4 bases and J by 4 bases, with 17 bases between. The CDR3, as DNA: TGTGCCAGCAGTGCCTCCCTGGACAGTTGGAATCAGCCCCAGCATTTT. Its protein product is CASSASLDSWNQPQHF.

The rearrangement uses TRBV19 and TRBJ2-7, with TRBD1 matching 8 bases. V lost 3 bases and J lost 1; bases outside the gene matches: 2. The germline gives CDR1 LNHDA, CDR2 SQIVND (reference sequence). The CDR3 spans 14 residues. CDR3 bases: TGTGCCAGTAGTATCCGACAGGGGTCCTACGAGCAGTACTTC. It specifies CASSIRQGSYEQYF.

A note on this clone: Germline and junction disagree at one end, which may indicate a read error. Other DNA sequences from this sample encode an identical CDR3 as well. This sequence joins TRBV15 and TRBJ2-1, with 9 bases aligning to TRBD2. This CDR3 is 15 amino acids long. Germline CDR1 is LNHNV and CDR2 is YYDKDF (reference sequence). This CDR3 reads CATSREGGRANEQFF. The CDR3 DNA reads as TGTGCCACCAGCAGAGAGGGCGGGAGGGCCAATGAACAGTTCTTC.

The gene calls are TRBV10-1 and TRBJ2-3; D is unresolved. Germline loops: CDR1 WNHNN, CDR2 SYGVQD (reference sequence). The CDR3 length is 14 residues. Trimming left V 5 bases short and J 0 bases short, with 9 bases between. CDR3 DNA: TGCGCCAGCAGTTCGGGCCCTAGCACAGATACGCAGTATTTT. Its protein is CASSSGPSTDTQYF.

The CDR3 spells CASSPGLGTGELFF. The CDR3, as DNA: TGTGCCAGCAGCCCGGGACTGGGAACCGGGGAGCTGTTTTTT. V and J are TRBV7-9 and TRBJ2-2, with a tentative D call TRBD2 (6 bases). CDR1 is SEHNR, CDR2 FQNEAQ, per germline (reference sequence). Between the trimmed V and J ends, which lost 5 bases and 5 bases, there was a span of 12 bases. The CDR3 covers 14 residues.

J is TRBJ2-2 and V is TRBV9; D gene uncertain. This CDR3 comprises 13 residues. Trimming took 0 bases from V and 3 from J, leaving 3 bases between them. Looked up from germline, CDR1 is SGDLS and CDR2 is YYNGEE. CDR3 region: CASSVVDTGELFF. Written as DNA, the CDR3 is TGTGCCAGCAGCGTAGTGGACACCGGGGAGCTGTTTTTT. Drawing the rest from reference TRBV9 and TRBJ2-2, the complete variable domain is DSGVTQTPKHLITATGQRVTLRCSPRSGDLSVYWYQQSLDQGLQFLIQYYNGEERAKGNILERFSAQQFPDLHSELNLSSLELGDSALYFCASSVVDTGELFFGEGSRLTVL.